This T cell receptor (beta chain) came from a study of T cell repertoires in cytomegalovirus infection. At the level of the study: Well-studied HLA-B-restricted epitopes and recently identified HLA-C-restricted epitopes of CMV were both used in the study. General study findings and limits: CMV-specific TCR beta clonotypes restricted by HLA-C were the ones dominating the ex vivo response.

TCRdb processed the reads anew with MiXCR; each CDR3 protein has one entry. The data contain about 100,000 distinct CDR3 sequences, less than 30% of them singletons. Remarks on this clonotype: As yet, its antigen is unknown.

The CDR3 extends over 16 amino acids. The germline CDR1 and CDR2 sequences are DFQATT and SNEGSKA (reference sequence). The V gene lost 3 bases and the J gene lost 1 base, with 18 bases spanning the gap. Source: CD8+ T cells from cultured PBMCs, taken from culture after CMV antigen stimulation. V gene TRBV20-1 combines with J gene TRBJ1-1; the D is unclear. The sequence was obtained from a human donor in good health (CMV status not recorded). Some clones in this sample may be carry-over from other donors' samples. This CDR3 is CSAREPLTLSNTEAFF. In DNA, the CDR3 is TGCAGTGCTAGGGAACCCCTGACACTATCGAACACTGAAGCTTTCTTT.